Here is one T cell receptor beta chain with its context. The data originate from a study of blood T cell repertoires in COVID-19. Study context: The samples span acute and convalescent COVID-19 from the United States, Italy and Spain. In each case, the material was cDNA or gDNA derived from T cells, B-cell-depleted T cells, or PBMCs.

Per the original data handling: Amplified reference gene primers provided the basis for estimating nucleated cell counts. TCRdb's copy holds only in-frame clones and misses some; the assay was immunoSEQ multiplex PCR. That table furnishes V, J and clone size, whereas the DNA furnished D and trimming. The table shows almost 90,000 clones, with roughly 88% occurring only once. The length of the CDR3 is 18 residues. Trimming cost V 4 bases and J 2 bases; bases outside gene matches: 8. From germline, CDR1 is SGHTA and CDR2 FQGNSA. The chain has TRBV7-2 and TRBJ2-6, with TRBD1 matching 10 bases. This sequence originates from a man aged 80 or over with acute or convalescent COVID-19. Sequencing used peripheral blood. The DNA for the CDR3 is TGTGCCAGCAGCTCCTCGGGACAGGGGAATCCTGGGGCCAACGTCCTGACTTTC. It is translated as CASSSSGQGNPGANVLTF.